The T cell receptor (beta chain) described here comes from a study of CD8 T cells in Susac syndrome. Study-wide context: Patients with Susac syndrome were therapy-naive, on corticosteroids, or on intravenous immunoglobulin alone at blood draw. Findings of the study overall: Susac-specific public clones were found in total CD8+ and CD8+ TEMRA repertoires, numbering 15 to 20 and five, respectively.

Trimming shortened V by 8 bases and J by 4 bases, and 11 bases separated the two germline ends. The CDR3 contains 12 residues. Germline CDR1 reads SGHAT; CDR2 reads FQNNGV. Random hexamers were used to reverse transcribe an amount of roughly 0.5 to 1 ug RNA. An immunoSEQ multiplex PCR generated amplified TCR beta CDR3 products spanning 54 Vbeta and 13 Jbeta. TCRdb re-called the immunoSEQ multiplex PCR reads through MiXCR, storing one row per CDR3 protein. The sample lists approximately 80,000 distinct CDR3 sequences, approximately 94% occurring once. With regard to this clonotype: Its matching antigen is unknown.

The material sequenced was CD8+ T cells from PBMCs. The source of this sequence is a human donor with Susac syndrome. This chain connects TRBV11-2 to TRBJ1-1, with D hard to call. The chain's CDR3 is CASVRVGTEAFF. The CDR3 nucleotides read TGTGCCAGCGTTAGGGTGGGCACTGAAGCTTTCTTT.